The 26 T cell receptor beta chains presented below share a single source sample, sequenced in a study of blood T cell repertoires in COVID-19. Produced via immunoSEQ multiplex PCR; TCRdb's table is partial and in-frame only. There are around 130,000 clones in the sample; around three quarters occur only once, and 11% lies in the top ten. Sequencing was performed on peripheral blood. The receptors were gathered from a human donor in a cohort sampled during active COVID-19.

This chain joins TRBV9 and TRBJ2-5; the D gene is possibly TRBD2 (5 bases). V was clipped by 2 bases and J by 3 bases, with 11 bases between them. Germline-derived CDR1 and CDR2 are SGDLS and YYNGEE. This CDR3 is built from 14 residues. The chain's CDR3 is CASSVTGWEETQYF. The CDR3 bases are TGTGCCAGCAGCGTTACGGGGTGGGAAGAGACCCAGTACTTC.

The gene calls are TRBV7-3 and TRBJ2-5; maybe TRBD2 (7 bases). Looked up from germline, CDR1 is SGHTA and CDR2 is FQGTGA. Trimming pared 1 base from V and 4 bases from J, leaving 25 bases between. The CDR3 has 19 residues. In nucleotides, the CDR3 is TGTGCCAGCAGCTTAAGGAGTAGCACAGGGAGGGGACAAAGAGAGACCCAGTACTTC. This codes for CASSLRSSTGRGQRETQYF.

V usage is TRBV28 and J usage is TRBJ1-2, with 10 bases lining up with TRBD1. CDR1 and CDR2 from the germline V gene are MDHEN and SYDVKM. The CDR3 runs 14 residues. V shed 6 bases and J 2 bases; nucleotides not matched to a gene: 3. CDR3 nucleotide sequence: TGTGCCAGCAGATCGACAGGGGGCAACTATGGCTACACCTTC. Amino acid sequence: CASRSTGGNYGYTF.

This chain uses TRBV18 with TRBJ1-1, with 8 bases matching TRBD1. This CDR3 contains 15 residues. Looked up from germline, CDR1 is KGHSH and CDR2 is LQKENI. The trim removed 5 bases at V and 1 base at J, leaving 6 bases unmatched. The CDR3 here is CASSGRQGKNTEAFF. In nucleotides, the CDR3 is TGTGCCAGCTCAGGAAGACAGGGGAAGAACACTGAAGCTTTCTTT.

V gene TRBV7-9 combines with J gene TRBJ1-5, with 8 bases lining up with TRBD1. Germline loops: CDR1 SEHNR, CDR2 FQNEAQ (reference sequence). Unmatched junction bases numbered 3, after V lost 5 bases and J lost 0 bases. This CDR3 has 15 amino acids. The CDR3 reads CASSKGQDSNQPQHF. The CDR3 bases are TGTGCCAGCAGCAAGGGACAGGATAGCAATCAGCCCCAGCATTTT.

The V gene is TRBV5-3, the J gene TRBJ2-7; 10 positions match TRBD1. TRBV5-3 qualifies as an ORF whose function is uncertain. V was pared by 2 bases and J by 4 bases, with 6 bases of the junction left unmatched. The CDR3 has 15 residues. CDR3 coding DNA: TGTGCCAGAAGCTTCCCCGGGACAGGGGATTACGAGCAGTACTTC. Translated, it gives CARSFPGTGDYEQYF.

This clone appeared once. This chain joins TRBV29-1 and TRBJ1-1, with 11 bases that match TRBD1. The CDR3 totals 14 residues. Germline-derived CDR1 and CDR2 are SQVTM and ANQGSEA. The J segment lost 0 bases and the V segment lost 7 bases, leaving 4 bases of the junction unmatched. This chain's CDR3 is CSAGTGGVNTEAFF. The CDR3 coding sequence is TGCAGCGCTGGGACAGGGGGAGTGAACACTGAAGCTTTCTTT.

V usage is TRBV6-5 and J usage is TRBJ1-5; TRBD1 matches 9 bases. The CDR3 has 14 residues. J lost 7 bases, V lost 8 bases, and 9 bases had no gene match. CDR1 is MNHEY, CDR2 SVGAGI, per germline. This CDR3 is CASSLGQGWQPQHF. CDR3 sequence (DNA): TGTGCCAGCTCGTTAGGACAGGGGTGGCAGCCCCAGCATTTT.

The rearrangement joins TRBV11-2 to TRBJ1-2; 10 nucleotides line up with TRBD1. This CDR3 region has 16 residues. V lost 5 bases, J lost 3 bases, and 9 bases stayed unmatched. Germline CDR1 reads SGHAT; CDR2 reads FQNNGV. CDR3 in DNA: TGTGCCAGCAGCCCCATCCGGACAGGGGGTGACTATGGCTACACCTTC. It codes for CASSPIRTGGDYGYTF.

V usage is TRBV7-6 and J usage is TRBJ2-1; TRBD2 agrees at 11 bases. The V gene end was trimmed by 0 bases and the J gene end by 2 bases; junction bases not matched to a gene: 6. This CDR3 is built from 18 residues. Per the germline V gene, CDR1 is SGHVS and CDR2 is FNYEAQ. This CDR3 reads CASSLASTSGGPYNEQFF. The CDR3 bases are TGTGCCAGCAGCTTAGCGAGCACTAGCGGGGGCCCCTACAATGAGCAGTTCTTC.

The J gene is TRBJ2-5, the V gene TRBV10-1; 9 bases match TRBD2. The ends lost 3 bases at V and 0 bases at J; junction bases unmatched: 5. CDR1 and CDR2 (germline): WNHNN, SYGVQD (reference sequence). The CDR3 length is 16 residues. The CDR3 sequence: CASSDVASGDQETQYF. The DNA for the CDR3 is TGCGCCAGCAGTGATGTGGCTAGCGGGGACCAAGAGACCCAGTACTTC.

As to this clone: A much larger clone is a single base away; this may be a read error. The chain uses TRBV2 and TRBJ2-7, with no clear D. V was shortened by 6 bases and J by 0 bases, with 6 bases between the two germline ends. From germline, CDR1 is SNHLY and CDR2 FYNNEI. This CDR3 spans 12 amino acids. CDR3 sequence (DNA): TGTGCCAGCAGCCTTAGCTCCTACGAGCAGTACTTC. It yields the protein CASSLSSYEQYF.

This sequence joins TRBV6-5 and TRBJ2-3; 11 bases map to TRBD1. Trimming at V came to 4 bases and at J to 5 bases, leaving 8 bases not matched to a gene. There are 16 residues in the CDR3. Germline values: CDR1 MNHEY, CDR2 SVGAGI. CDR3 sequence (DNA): TGTGCCAGCAGTTCCACGGGGACAGGGGGGGTAGATACGCAGTATTTT. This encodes CASSSTGTGGVDTQYF.

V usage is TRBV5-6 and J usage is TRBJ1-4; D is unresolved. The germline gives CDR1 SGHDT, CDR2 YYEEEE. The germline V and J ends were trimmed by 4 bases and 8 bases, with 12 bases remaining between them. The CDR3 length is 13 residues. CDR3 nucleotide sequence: TGTGCCAGCAGCGCCGGCGGCCTGGAAAAACTGTTTTTT. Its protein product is CASSAGGLEKLFF.

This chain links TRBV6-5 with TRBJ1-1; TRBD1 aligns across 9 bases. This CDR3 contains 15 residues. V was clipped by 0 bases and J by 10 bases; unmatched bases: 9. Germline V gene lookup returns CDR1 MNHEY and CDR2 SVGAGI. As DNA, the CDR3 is TGTGCCAGCAGTTACTCGAACAGGGGGCGTTGGGGAGCTTTCTTT. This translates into CASSYSNRGRWGAFF.

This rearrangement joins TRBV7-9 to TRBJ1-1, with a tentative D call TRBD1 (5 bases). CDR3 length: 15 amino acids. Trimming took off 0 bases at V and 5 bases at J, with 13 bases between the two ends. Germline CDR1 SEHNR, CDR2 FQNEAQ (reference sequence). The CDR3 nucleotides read TGTGCCAGCAGCTTAGCGTCATCTGGGGGGACTGAAGCTTTCTTT. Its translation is CASSLASSGGTEAFF.

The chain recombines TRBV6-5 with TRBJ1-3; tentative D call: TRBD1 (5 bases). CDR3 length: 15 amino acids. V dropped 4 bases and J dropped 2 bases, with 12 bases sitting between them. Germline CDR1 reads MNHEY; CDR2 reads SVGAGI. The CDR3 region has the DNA TGTGCCAGCAGTTCCGTCGGGGGTACTGGAAACACCATATATTTT. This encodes CASSSVGGTGNTIYF.

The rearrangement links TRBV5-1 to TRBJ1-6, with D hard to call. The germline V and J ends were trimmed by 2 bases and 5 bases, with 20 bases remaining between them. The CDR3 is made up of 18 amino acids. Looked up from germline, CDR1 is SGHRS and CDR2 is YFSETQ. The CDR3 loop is CASSLEEMRNRNNSPLHF. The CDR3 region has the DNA TGCGCCAGCAGCTTAGAGGAAATGCGGAACCGAAATAATTCACCCCTCCACTTT.

In DNA form, the CDR3 reads TGCAGCGTTGAAGATCCCCGGGGTCTCTCCTACAATGAGCAGTTCTTC. It is translated as CSVEDPRGLSYNEQFF. The chain combines TRBV29-1 with TRBJ2-1; possibly TRBD2 for D (5 bases). Per the germline V gene, CDR1 is SQVTM and CDR2 is ANQGSEA. There are 16 residues in the CDR3. V dropped 0 bases and J dropped 0 bases, with 12 bases sitting between them.

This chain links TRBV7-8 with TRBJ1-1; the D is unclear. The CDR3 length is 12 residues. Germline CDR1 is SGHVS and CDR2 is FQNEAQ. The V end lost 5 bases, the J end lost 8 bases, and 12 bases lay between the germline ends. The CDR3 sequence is CASSPVVREAFF. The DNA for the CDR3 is TGTGCCAGCAGCCCGGTGGTGCGCGAAGCTTTCTTT.

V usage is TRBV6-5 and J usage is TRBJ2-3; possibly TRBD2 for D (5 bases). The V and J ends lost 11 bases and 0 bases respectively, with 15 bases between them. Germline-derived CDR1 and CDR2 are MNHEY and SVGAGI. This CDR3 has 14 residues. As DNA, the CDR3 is TGTGCCTCCTCCCGGGGATCTAGCACAGATACGCAGTATTTT. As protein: CASSRGSSTDTQYF.

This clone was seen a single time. The CDR3 sequence is CASSPLGGGNTGELFF. As DNA, the CDR3 is TGTGCCAGCAGCCCCTTAGGGGGGGGGAACACCGGGGAGCTGTTTTTT. V usage is TRBV7-8 and J usage is TRBJ2-2; tentative D call: TRBD2 (7 bases). The V gene's germline CDR1 is SGHVS and CDR2 FQNEAQ. Trimming left V 5 bases short and J 1 base short, with 14 bases between. The CDR3 has 16 amino acids.

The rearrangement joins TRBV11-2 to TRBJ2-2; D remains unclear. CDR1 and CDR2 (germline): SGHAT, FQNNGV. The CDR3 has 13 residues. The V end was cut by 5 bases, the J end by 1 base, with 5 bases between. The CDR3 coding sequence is TGTGCCAGCAGCCGACAGAACACCGGGGAGCTGTTTTTT. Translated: CASSRQNTGELFF.

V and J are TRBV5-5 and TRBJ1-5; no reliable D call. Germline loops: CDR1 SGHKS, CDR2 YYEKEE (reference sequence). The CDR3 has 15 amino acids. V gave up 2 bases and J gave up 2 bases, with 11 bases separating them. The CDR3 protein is CASSLDTARNQPQHF. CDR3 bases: TGTGCCAGCAGCTTAGACACGGCTCGCAATCAGCCCCAGCATTTT.

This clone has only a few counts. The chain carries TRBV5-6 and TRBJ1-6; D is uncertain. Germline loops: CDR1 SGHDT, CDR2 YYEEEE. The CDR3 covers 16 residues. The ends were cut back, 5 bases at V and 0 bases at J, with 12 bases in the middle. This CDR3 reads CASRNAGSSYNSPLHF. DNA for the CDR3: TGTGCCAGCAGGAATGCGGGGAGCTCCTATAATTCACCCCTCCACTTT.

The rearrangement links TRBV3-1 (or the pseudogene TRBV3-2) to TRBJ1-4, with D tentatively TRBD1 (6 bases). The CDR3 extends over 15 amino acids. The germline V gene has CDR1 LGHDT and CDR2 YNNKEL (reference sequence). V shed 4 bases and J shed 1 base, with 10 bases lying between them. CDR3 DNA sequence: TGTGCCAGCAGCCTTCCCAGGGGAACTAATGAAAAACTGTTTTTT. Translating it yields CASSLPRGTNEKLFF.